The source of this T cell receptor beta chain is a study of shared clonotypes between healthy human individuals. Every contributor of samples was a Caucasian grown-up residing in Nashville, Tennessee. Evenly divided among several immunoSEQ plates was the genomic DNA of each subset. The table came from immunoSEQ multiplex PCR; TCRdb's copy has only in-frame clones and leaves some out. The top ten hold roughly 13% of the sample, which has about 480,000 clones, 75% to 85% seen once. The germline V gene has CDR1 SGHTA and CDR2 FQGTGA. CDR3 size: 15 residues. V lost 5 bases and J lost 5; bases outside the gene matches: 6.

Sequencing was done on a sample of PBMCs. The sequence was collected from a woman between 40 and 55 years old in good health. Some clones in this sample may be carry-over from other donors' samples. The chain couples TRBV7-3 to TRBJ2-2; 9 bases are a match to TRBD1. CDR3 residues: CASSEGQGRTGELFF. CDR3 DNA sequence: TGTGCCAGCAGCGAAGGACAGGGGCGGACCGGGGAGCTGTTTTTT.